The following is a T cell receptor beta chain sequence with its context. V was pared by 5 bases and J by 4 bases, with 5 bases of the junction left unmatched. The CDR3 sequence is 14 residues long. The germline V gene has CDR1 SQVTM and CDR2 ANQGSEA. The source of the sample is a study of CD8 T cells in Susac syndrome. An amount of RNA that ranged from roughly 0.5 to 1 ug was reverse transcribed with random hexamers. TCRdb called the immunoSEQ multiplex PCR reads again in MiXCR, with one record for every CDR3 protein. Among more than 150,000 distinct CDR3 sequences listed, 95% were seen once. The chain recombines TRBV29-1 with TRBJ2-1; 10 bases are shared with TRBD2. This receptor was taken from a human donor with multiple sclerosis. Input material: CD8+ T cells from PBMCs. CDR3 bases: TGCAGCGTTTGGCTAGCGGGGGATTACAATGAGCAGTTCTTC. Translating gives CSVWLAGDYNEQFF.